The next 18 T cell receptor beta chains were all read from a single sample in a study of T cell changes during pregnancy in multiple sclerosis. Profiled with immunoSEQ multiplex PCR; TCRdb holds only in-frame clones, not every one. The data hold about 94,000 clones, with 94% observed a single time. Source: peripheral blood, taken in the third trimester of pregnancy. Receptors were obtained from a female donor with multiple sclerosis, enrolled in a pregnancy study.

The rearrangement uses TRBV29-1 and TRBJ1-1, with 7 bases lining up with TRBD1. This CDR3 has 14 amino acids. The J segment lost 5 bases and the V segment lost 1 base, leaving 7 bases of the junction unmatched. CDR1 and CDR2 from the germline V gene are SQVTM and ANQGSEA. CDR3 loop: CSVEVYRGGTEAFF. The CDR3 DNA reads TGCAGCGTTGAAGTATACAGGGGTGGAACTGAAGCTTTCTTT.

In nucleotides, the CDR3 is TGTGCCAGCAGCCTCCGGACAGGGACGGGCTATGGCTACACCTTC. The encoded protein is CASSLRTGTGYGYTF. V usage is TRBV7-2 and J usage is TRBJ1-2; TRBD1 matches at 8 bases. J was trimmed by 4 bases and V by 5 bases; bases with no gene match: 9. CDR3 length equals 15 residues. The germline V gene encodes CDR1 SGHTA and CDR2 FQGNSA.

The rearrangement links TRBV2 to TRBJ1-3, with D perhaps matching TRBD1 (6 bases). The CDR3 consists of 20 residues. CDR1 is SNHLY and CDR2 is FYNNEI in the germline V gene. Trimming took off 6 bases at V and 4 bases at J, with 31 bases between the two ends. CDR3 DNA sequence: TGTGCCAGCAGGGGATCCCGGGACTCCGGGGGGCTAGCGAGAGGAAACACCATATATTTT. Its protein product is CASRGSRDSGGLARGNTIYF.

This clone appeared a single time. The chain links TRBV7-9 to TRBJ2-1; 10 bases line up with TRBD2. CDR3 length: 14 amino acids. The V and J ends lost 6 bases and 12 bases, in that order; junction bases with no gene match: 11. Looked up from germline, CDR1 is SEHNR and CDR2 is FQNEAQ (reference sequence). The CDR3 sequence: CASRSSGSGVGQFF. CDR3 nucleotide sequence: TGTGCCAGCAGATCTAGCGGGAGTGGAGTAGGGCAGTTCTTC.

This chain links TRBV5-6 with TRBJ2-5, with a weak D call TRBD1 (5 bases). CDR3 size: 14 residues. The V and J ends lost 3 bases and 5 bases respectively, with 14 bases between them. Germline CDR1 reads SGHDT; CDR2 reads YYEEEE. The CDR3 loop reads CASSWGQAGETQYF. The CDR3 nucleotides are TGTGCCAGCAGCTGGGGCCAGGCTGGGGAGACCCAGTACTTC. The full variable domain, its missing parts supplied by reference TRBV5-6 and TRBJ2-5, is DAGVTQSPTHLIKTRGQQVTLRCSPKSGHDTVSWYQQALGQGPQFIFQYYEEEERQRGNFPDRFSGHQFPNYSSELNVNALLLGDSALYLCASSWGQAGETQYFGPGTRLLVL.

V and J are TRBV4-2 and TRBJ2-7; the match to TRBD2 covers 8 bases. Germline CDR1 and CDR2: LGHNA and YNFKEQ. J gave up 0 bases and V 0 bases, and 1 base lay outside the gene matches. This CDR3 region has 15 residues. For the CDR3, the DNA is TGTGCCAGCAGCCAAGACCTAGCGGGCTCCTACGAGCAGTACTTC. This codes for CASSQDLAGSYEQYF.

J is TRBJ2-2 and V is TRBV2; perhaps TRBD2 as D (7 bases). Germline V gene lookup returns CDR1 SNHLY and CDR2 FYNNEI. Trimming stripped 10 bases from V and 5 bases from J, with 17 bases between. CDR3 length: 14 residues. In nucleotides, the CDR3 is TGTGCCACCAAACTGGGGGGGCAAACCGGGGAGCTGTTTTTT. Translation: CATKLGGQTGELFF.

V is TRBV4-1 and J is TRBJ2-5; D possibly corresponds to TRBD1 (6 bases). The germline V gene has CDR1 MGHRA and CDR2 YSYEKL. V was clipped by 0 bases and J by 0 bases, with 20 bases between them. The CDR3 spans 19 residues. The CDR3 nucleotides are TGCGCCAGCAGCCAAGATAGGGGGACCCTGGCTCAGTACCAAGAGACCCAGTACTTC. Protein sequence: CASSQDRGTLAQYQETQYF.

The CDR3 region has the DNA TGTGCCAGCAGCTTTGGACAGGGAATTGACAATGAGCAGTTCTTC. Translating it yields CASSFGQGIDNEQFF. The rearrangement links TRBV5-5 to TRBJ2-1; 8 positions agree with TRBD1. This CDR3 has 15 residues. Germline lookup yields CDR1 SGHKS and CDR2 YYEKEE (reference sequence). Losses at the gene ends were 2 bases for V and 5 bases for J; bases not matched to a gene: 6. Full variable domain (rest looked up from reference TRBV5-5 and TRBJ2-1): DAGVTQSPTHLIKTRGQQVTLRCSPISGHKSVSWYQQVLGQGPQFIFQYYEKEERGRGNFPDRFSARQFPNYSSELNVNALLLGDSALYLCASSFGQGIDNEQFFGPGTRLTVL.

The chain is built from TRBV4-1 and TRBJ2-7; D is possibly TRBD2 (5 bases). This CDR3 has 16 residues. Trimming shortened V by 1 base and J by 5 bases, and 18 bases separated the two germline ends. CDR1 and CDR2 (germline): MGHRA, YSYEKL. Here the CDR3 DNA reads TGCGCCAGCAGCCAAGGACCCCGGACCTTCGGGAACGAGCAGTACTTC. Amino acid sequence: CASSQGPRTFGNEQYF.

V gene TRBV13 combines with J gene TRBJ2-7; the match to TRBD2 covers 7 bases. CDR1 is PRHDT and CDR2 is FYEKMQ in the germline V gene (reference sequence). This CDR3 region has 14 residues. Trimming took 4 bases from V and 4 from J; bases not matched to a gene: 7. The DNA for the CDR3 is TGTGCCAGCAGCTCATGGGAGGGCCAGTACGAGCAGTACTTC. Its protein is CASSSWEGQYEQYF.

V usage is TRBV7-2 and J usage is TRBJ2-1; TRBD2 is a possible D gene (6 bases). Trimming cost V 5 bases and J 9 bases, with 20 bases left between them. Germline V lookup: CDR1 SGHTA, CDR2 FQGNSA. The CDR3 runs 15 residues. CDR3 sequence (DNA): TGTGCCAGCAGCCCTACGGGACCCAACGGGGGTGAGCAGTTCTTC. As protein: CASSPTGPNGGEQFF.

V and J are TRBV10-3 and TRBJ1-1; D is unresolved. The germline CDR1 and CDR2 sequences are ENHRY and SYGVKD. This CDR3 is built from 13 residues. Trimming left V 7 bases short and J 4 bases short, with 13 bases between. The CDR3 reads CAIKNEGRTEAFF. The CDR3 DNA follows: TGTGCCATCAAGAATGAGGGCCGCACTGAAGCTTTCTTT.

CDR3 protein: CASSQGGVAYEQYF. In DNA, the CDR3 is TGCGCCAGCAGCCAAGGGGGGGTTGCCTACGAGCAGTACTTC. V and J are TRBV4-3 and TRBJ2-7; a weak D match, TRBD2 (6 bases). Trimming shortened V by 1 base and J by 2 bases, and 9 bases separated the two germline ends. Germline V lookup: CDR1 LGHNA, CDR2 YSLEER. The CDR3 contains 14 residues.

The chain couples TRBV9 to TRBJ2-7, with 11 bases aligning to TRBD1. The V and J ends lost 3 bases and 4 bases, in that order; junction bases with no gene match: 9. Germline CDR1 is SGDLS and CDR2 is YYNGEE. The CDR3 covers 16 residues. This CDR3 is CASSGLPGQGVYEQYF. The DNA of the CDR3 is TGTGCCAGCAGCGGACTTCCGGGACAGGGGGTGTACGAGCAGTACTTC.

V and J are TRBV10-3 and TRBJ2-2; the match to TRBD1 covers 7 bases. This CDR3 spans 16 amino acids. Germline CDR1 and CDR2: ENHRY and SYGVKD. Germline trimming cut 4 bases from V and 6 bases from J; bases unmatched to any gene: 11. This chain's CDR3 is CAISVPPNRGSGELFF. The DNA of the CDR3 is TGTGCCATCAGTGTCCCTCCGAACAGGGGATCCGGGGAGCTGTTTTTT.

The CDR3: CASSNRDSTYGYTF. In nucleotides, the CDR3 is TGCGCCAGCAGCAACCGGGACAGTACCTATGGCTACACCTTC. The rearrangement uses TRBV5-1 and TRBJ1-2; 7 bases align to TRBD1. Germline lookup yields CDR1 SGHRS and CDR2 YFSETQ. J gave up 4 bases and V 4 bases, and 7 bases lay outside the gene matches. CDR3 length: 14 residues.

The CDR3 sequence is CASRPDRAGNTIYF. The CDR3 DNA reads as TGTGCCAGCAGACCGGACAGGGCTGGAAACACCATATATTTT. V usage is TRBV2 and J usage is TRBJ1-3, with 8 positions matching TRBD1. This CDR3 comprises 14 residues. V was clipped by 6 bases and J by 2 bases; unmatched bases: 3. Germline V gene sequence: CDR1 SNHLY, CDR2 FYNNEI.